Each of the 26 T cell receptor beta chains below was sequenced from the same sample in a study of T cell changes during pregnancy in multiple sclerosis. Sequencing used immunoSEQ multiplex PCR; TCRdb keeps in-frame clones, though not all of them. The sample has 33,000 or so clones, 90% seen once. The sequencing used peripheral blood, collected in the third trimester of pregnancy. The receptors stem from a female donor in good health, enrolled as a control in a pregnancy study.

The chain has TRBV19 and TRBJ2-7; 10 bases fit TRBD1. Germline lookup yields CDR1 LNHDA and CDR2 SQIVND (reference sequence). V lost 6 bases, J lost 5 bases, and 10 bases stayed unmatched. The CDR3 has 15 amino acids. This CDR3 is CASRRQGAPQHEQYF. The DNA for the CDR3 is TGTGCCAGTAGAAGACAGGGGGCCCCCCAACACGAGCAGTACTTC.

This clone appeared a single time. The chain has TRBV19 and TRBJ1-2; D is unclear. The CDR3 extends over 10 amino acids. Germline lookup yields CDR1 LNHDA and CDR2 SQIVND (reference sequence). Trimming pared 6 bases from V and 8 bases from J, leaving 7 bases between. The CDR3 DNA is TGTGCCAGTAGCGAAGAGGGCTACACCTTC. This translates into CASSEEGYTF.

This chain uses TRBV18 with TRBJ2-3, with TRBD2 matching over 14 bases. Germline lookup yields CDR1 KGHSH and CDR2 LQKENI. This CDR3 is built from 18 residues. V was pared by 2 bases and J by 1 base, with 5 bases of the junction left unmatched. CDR3 sequence: CASSPGLAGGRGTDTQYF. The CDR3 nucleotides are TGTGCCAGCTCACCAGGACTAGCGGGGGGTAGAGGCACAGATACGCAGTATTTT.

This clone was observed a few times. The chain links TRBV28 to TRBJ2-7, with D possibly TRBD2 on 6 matching bases. Per germline, CDR1 MDHEN and CDR2 SYDVKM. CDR3 length: 18 amino acids. Trimming pared 1 base from V and 1 base from J, leaving 20 bases between. The CDR3 protein is CASSLLNFRDFLSYEQYF. The CDR3 nucleotides are TGTGCCAGCAGTTTATTAAATTTTCGGGACTTTCTATCCTACGAGCAGTACTTC.

The V call is TRBV10-3, the J call TRBJ2-3, with 12 positions matching TRBD2. There are 15 residues in the CDR3. V gave up 4 bases and J gave up 5 bases; unmatched junction bases: 4. Germline CDR1 ENHRY, CDR2 SYGVKD. The CDR3 loop is CAISGLAGDKDTQYF. The CDR3 DNA is TGTGCCATCAGTGGACTAGCGGGGGATAAAGATACGCAGTATTTT.

V usage is TRBV11-3 and J usage is TRBJ2-1; 8 bases are a match to TRBD1. This CDR3 region has 13 residues. Germline V CDR1 and CDR2: SGHNT, YENEEA. Trimming at V came to 0 bases and at J to 12 bases, leaving 4 bases not matched to a gene. In nucleotides, the CDR3 is TGTGCCAGCAGCTTAGACTCCGGGACAGGGCAGTTCTTC. Translation: CASSLDSGTGQFF.

The rearrangement uses TRBV15 and TRBJ1-3; D is unclear. The CDR3 loop spans 17 amino acids. Germline V gene sequence: CDR1 LNHNV, CDR2 YYDKDF (reference sequence). The V and J ends lost 0 bases and 1 base respectively, with 13 bases between them. The CDR3 DNA is TGTGCCACCAGCAGAGACAATCCCATGACTTCTGGAAACACCATATATTTT. This codes for CATSRDNPMTSGNTIYF. Based on the CDR3 plus reference TRBV15 and TRBJ1-3, the full variable domain is DAMVIQNPRYQVTQFGKPVTLSCSQTLNHNVMYWYQQKSSQAPKLLFHYYDKDFNNEADTPDNFQSRRPNTSFCFLDIRSPGLGDTAMYLCATSRDNPMTSGNTIYFGEGSWLTVV.

This clone was counted a single time. The chain carries TRBV6-4 and TRBJ2-1, with 8 bases lining up with TRBD1. Germline CDR1 reads MRHNA; CDR2 reads SNTAGT. CDR3 length equals 15 residues. V was clipped by 5 bases and J by 2 bases; unmatched bases: 5. The CDR3 nucleotides are TGTGCCAGCAGTTCTGGACAGGGCCCCTACAATGAGCAGTTCTTC. Encoded protein: CASSSGQGPYNEQFF.

The chain recombines TRBV5-1 with TRBJ2-1; D is perhaps TRBD1 (5 bases). The V end lost 0 bases, the J end lost 4 bases, and 8 bases lay between the germline ends. The CDR3 contains 14 residues. Germline assignment: CDR1 SGHRS and CDR2 YFSETQ. Here the CDR3 reads CASSLEAGYNEQFF. Here the CDR3 DNA reads TGCGCCAGCAGCTTGGAGGCAGGGTACAATGAGCAGTTCTTC.

This chain joins TRBV25-1 and TRBJ1-4; TRBD1 is a possible D gene (6 bases). The CDR3 is 14 residues long. CDR1 is MGHDK, CDR2 SYGVNS, per germline. The V end was cut by 6 bases, the J end by 3 bases, with 11 bases between. The CDR3 loop reads CASRPRGANEKLFF. DNA of the CDR3: TGTGCCAGCAGGCCCAGGGGTGCTAATGAAAAACTGTTTTTT.

The rearrangement uses TRBV4-1 and TRBJ2-3, with D possibly matching TRBD2 (7 bases). V was pared by 4 bases and J by 2 bases, with 16 bases between. The CDR3 spans 16 residues. Per germline, CDR1 MGHRA and CDR2 YSYEKL. CDR3 residues: CASSLEYGGATDTQYF. The CDR3, as DNA: TGCGCCAGCAGCCTCGAGTATGGGGGGGCCACAGATACGCAGTATTTT.

This clone was recorded only once. The chain employs TRBV27 and TRBJ2-3; 7 bases align to TRBD1. The trim removed 6 bases at V and 4 bases at J, leaving 10 bases unmatched. The CDR3 length is 15 residues. CDR1 and CDR2 from the germline V gene are MNHEY and SMNVEV (reference sequence). CDR3 region: CASSLGQDGADTQYF. In DNA, the CDR3 is TGTGCCAGCAGCCTCGGACAGGATGGGGCAGATACGCAGTATTTT.

The V call is TRBV18, the J call TRBJ2-7; D not resolved. The CDR3 sequence is 14 residues long. V was shortened by 0 bases and J by 0 bases, with 6 bases between the two germline ends. Germline V gives CDR1 KGHSH, CDR2 LQKENI. CDR3 region: CASSPPISSYEQYF. The DNA of the CDR3 is TGTGCCAGCTCACCACCGATTAGCTCCTACGAGCAGTACTTC.

This rearrangement joins TRBV27 to TRBJ1-2; the match to TRBD1 covers 10 bases. CDR1 is MNHEY and CDR2 is SMNVEV in the germline V gene (reference sequence). The CDR3 is 15 amino acids. V dropped 3 bases and J dropped 5; count of bases not matched to a gene: 6. The chain's CDR3 is CASSFLGQGGYGYTF. The CDR3 DNA reads as TGTGCCAGCAGTTTCCTTGGACAGGGGGGTTATGGCTACACCTTC.

V usage is TRBV7-9 and J usage is TRBJ1-1; maybe TRBD1 (5 bases). V shed 5 bases and J shed 4 bases, with 14 bases lying between them. Germline CDR1 and CDR2: SEHNR and FQNEAQ (reference sequence). The CDR3 is made up of 14 amino acids. The CDR3 reads CASSHPMGGTEAFF. The CDR3 DNA is TGTGCCAGCAGCCACCCAATGGGGGGCACTGAAGCTTTCTTT.

J is TRBJ1-4 and V is TRBV6-5, with 7 bases identical to TRBD1. The V and J ends lost 0 bases and 7 bases, in that order; junction bases with no gene match: 8. CDR1 is MNHEY, CDR2 SVGAGI, per germline. The CDR3 runs 16 residues. CDR3 nucleotides: TGTGCCAGCAGTTACTCGAGGGCAGGGGGTGGTGAAAAACTGTTTTTT. Protein: CASSYSRAGGGEKLFF.

This chain uses TRBV7-3 with TRBJ1-2; D is unresolved. Trimming took off 6 bases at V and 4 bases at J, with 15 bases between the two ends. The CDR3 consists of 14 residues. Germline V gives CDR1 SGHTA, CDR2 FQGTGA. The CDR3 sequence is CASSSDGLAYGYTF. The CDR3 nucleotides read TGTGCCAGCAGTTCCGACGGATTAGCCTATGGCTACACCTTC.

This chain connects TRBV4-3 to TRBJ2-1, with D possibly being TRBD1 (5 bases). Germline V gives CDR1 LGHNA, CDR2 YSLEER. V was cut by 2 bases and J by 4 bases, with 12 bases left in between. This CDR3 comprises 15 residues. The CDR3 DNA sequence: TGCGCCAGCAGCCAAAAAGGCGCAGGGTACAATGAGCAGTTCTTC. Translation: CASSQKGAGYNEQFF.

This rearrangement joins TRBV27 to TRBJ1-6; D not resolved. V was trimmed by 6 bases and J by 0 bases, leaving 9 bases between them. CDR3 length: 15 residues. Germline CDR1 is MNHEY and CDR2 is SMNVEV (reference sequence). The CDR3 coding sequence is TGTGCCAGCAGGGGAGAGAGCTCCTATAATTCACCCCTCCACTTT. Protein sequence: CASRGESSYNSPLHF.

V and J are TRBV25-1 and TRBJ2-1; TRBD2 agrees at 10 bases. CDR3 length equals 14 residues. Trimming at V came to 4 bases and at J to 9 bases, leaving 6 bases not matched to a gene. Germline V gene sequence: CDR1 MGHDK, CDR2 SYGVNS. In DNA, the CDR3 is TGTGCCAGCAGTGCCGGGACTAGCGAGGGTGAGCAGTTCTTC. It specifies CASSAGTSEGEQFF.

The chain carries TRBV4-1 and TRBJ2-7, with 11 bases lining up with TRBD2. Trimming at V came to 5 bases and at J to 6 bases, leaving 6 bases not matched to a gene. Germline V lookup: CDR1 MGHRA, CDR2 YSYEKL. This CDR3 spans 14 amino acids. CDR3 DNA: TGCGCCAGCAGCTCGACTAGCGGGAAGTCCGAGCAGTACTTC. Its translation: CASSSTSGKSEQYF.

This chain links TRBV27 with TRBJ2-7, with TRBD1 as a possible D gene (5 bases). This CDR3 spans 14 amino acids. Trimming removed 3 bases from V and 3 bases from J, with 12 bases in between. Germline V gene sequence: CDR1 MNHEY, CDR2 SMNVEV (reference sequence). CDR3 sequence: CASSFDSVNYEQYF. DNA for the CDR3: TGTGCCAGCAGTTTTGACAGTGTTAACTACGAGCAGTACTTC.

V usage is TRBV4-1 and J usage is TRBJ2-7; 7 positions match TRBD1. V was pared by 0 bases and J by 3 bases, with 2 bases of the junction left unmatched. Germline V gene data show CDR1 as MGHRA and CDR2 as YSYEKL. CDR3 length equals 14 residues. The CDR3 loop reads CASSQEGQHYEQYF. CDR3 bases: TGCGCCAGCAGCCAAGAGGGACAGCACTACGAGCAGTACTTC.

The CDR3 reads CASSETGLNTEAFF. The CDR3 DNA reads TGTGCCAGCAGTGAAACAGGGCTGAACACTGAAGCTTTCTTT. This chain links TRBV25-1 with TRBJ1-1; D may be TRBD1 (6 bases). CDR3 length: 14 residues. V was trimmed by 2 bases and J by 0 bases, leaving 7 bases between them. Germline V gives CDR1 MGHDK, CDR2 SYGVNS.

The V call is TRBV4-1, the J call TRBJ1-1, with D perhaps matching TRBD1 (6 bases). Germline V gene lookup returns CDR1 MGHRA and CDR2 YSYEKL. The CDR3 spans 18 residues. V was pared by 1 base and J by 4 bases, with 22 bases between. DNA of the CDR3: TGCGCCAGCAGCCAAGGGGGGGGCAGGGAGGTTTCTGGCACTGAAGCTTTCTTT. Amino acid sequence: CASSQGGGREVSGTEAFF.

The chain couples TRBV27 to TRBJ2-1, with TRBD2 matching over 15 bases. The CDR3 totals 19 residues. Unmatched junction bases numbered 12, after V lost 8 bases and J lost 1 base. Germline CDR1 MNHEY, CDR2 SMNVEV (reference sequence). The CDR3 region is CASLAWTSGGVPSYNEQFF. CDR3 bases: TGTGCCAGCTTGGCCTGGACTAGCGGGGGGGTCCCTTCCTACAATGAGCAGTTCTTC.